These T cell receptor beta chains were read from a single sample in a study of T cells in Graves' hyperthyroidism and ophthalmopathy. Using its own MiXCR run on the multiplex PCR reads, TCRdb lists one record per CDR3 protein. The sample holds a few hundred thousand distinct CDR3 sequences; 16% are singletons and the top ten take approximately 3.5%. What was sequenced was blood. The receptor source for this set is a woman between 35 and 50 years old with Graves' ophthalmopathy. Each CDR3 is given with its conserved first and last residue. The D gene is left open where the match is weak. Some rows mark clone size as missing; the rest say once, few, many or name a class of expanded clone.

v_gene	abundance	d_gene	j_gene	CDR3nt	CDR3aa
TRBV6-1	few	TRBD1	TRBJ2-3	TGTGCCAGCAATCTTAGACCCGGGACAGGTAACACAGATACGCAGTATTTT	CASNLRPGTGNTDTQYF
TRBV6-2/TRBV6-3	.	.	TRBJ1-4	TGTGCCAGCAGTAGACAGGAGGCAAGTGAAAAACTGTTTTTT	CASSRQEASEKLFF
TRBV3-1	many	TRBD2	TRBJ2-2	TGTGCCAGCAGAGCCGGGACTAGCGCCGGGGAGCTGTTTTTT	CASRAGTSAGELFF
TRBV28	.	.	TRBJ2-7	TGTGCCAGCAGTTTCGCGACTTCGTACGAGCAGTACTTC	CASSFATSYEQYF
TRBV4-1	.	TRBD1	TRBJ2-7	TGCGCCAGCAGCCAATCGGGACAGGGGAGACGGTACGAGCAGTACTTC	CASSQSGQGRRYEQYF
TRBV3-1	many	.	TRBJ2-3	TGTGCCAGCAGCCAAGATGACCGTATTAGCACAGATACGCAGTATTTT	CASSQDDRISTDTQYF
TRBV3-1	many	.	TRBJ1-1	TGTGCCAGCAGCCGCTTTAATACTGAAGCTTTCTTT	CASSRFNTEAFF
TRBV7-9	many	.	TRBJ1-5	TGTGCCAGCAGCTCCCGGGAGAATCAGCCCCAGCATTTT	CASSSRENQPQHF
TRBV20-1	.	.	TRBJ2-1	TGCAGTGCCATAGCGGCGCCCCTTTACAATGAGCAGTTCTTC	CSAIAAPLYNEQFF
TRBV6-4	.	TRBD2	TRBJ2-1	TGTGCCAGCAGCCGGTCCCAGACTAGCGGGAGTCGGGAGCAGTTCTTC	CASSRSQTSGSREQFF
TRBV18	few	TRBD1	TRBJ1-5	TGTGCCAGCTCACCAGGGACAGGGATCAATCAGCCCCAGCATTTT	CASSPGTGINQPQHF
TRBV30	few	.	TRBJ2-3	TGTGCCTGGAGCCCGGCGGGAACAGATACGCAGTATTTT	CAWSPAGTDTQYF
TRBV27	many	TRBD1	TRBJ2-1	TGTGCCAGCAGTTTGTCGACAGGGGTTTACAATGAGCAGTTCTTC	CASSLSTGVYNEQFF
TRBV12-3/TRBV12-4	many	.	TRBJ1-1	TGTGCCAGCACCACGATGGCGCAGTGGGGGGAAGCTTTCTTT	CASTTMAQWGEAFF
TRBV12-3/TRBV12-4	many	TRBD1	TRBJ1-2	TGTGCCAGCAGTTTAGCGGGACAGAACTATGGCTACACCTTC	CASSLAGQNYGYTF
TRBV29-1	few	.	TRBJ1-5	TGCAGCGTTGGACCGGGTGGTAATCAGCCCCAGCATTTT	CSVGPGGNQPQHF
TRBV27	many	.	TRBJ1-5	TGTGCCAGCAGTTTGGATTGGAACGATCAGCCCCAGCATTTT	CASSLDWNDQPQHF
TRBV6-1	many	.	TRBJ1-1	TGTGCCAGCAGTGCGGCCGGGGGGGCGTATACTGAAGCTTTCTTT	CASSAAGGAYTEAFF
TRBV6-1	many	.	TRBJ2-1	TGTGCCAGCACGCCCAGCGGTACCTACAATGAGCAGTTCTTC	CASTPSGTYNEQFF
TRBV27	few	.	TRBJ1-6	TGTGCCTCCACTACTCATTATAATTCACCCCTCCACTTT	CASTTHYNSPLHF
TRBV7-8	.	TRBD1	TRBJ2-1	TGTGCCAGCAGCCGGGACAGGGCCTCCAACAATGAGCAGTTCTTC	CASSRDRASNNEQFF
TRBV28	once	.	TRBJ2-3	TGTGCCAGCGACCATGGGGCGGTTACTAGCACAGATACGCAGTATTTT	CASDHGAVTSTDTQYF
TRBV20-1	many	TRBD2	TRBJ2-2	TGCAGTGCTCCCAGACTAGCGGCCGGGGAGCTGTTTTTT	CSAPRLAAGELFF
TRBV20-1	many	TRBD1	TRBJ1-1	TGCAGTGCTAGAGGACAGGGATCGATGAACACTGAAGCTTTCTTT	CSARGQGSMNTEAFF
TRBV30	many	.	TRBJ1-4	TGTGCCTGGAGTGTCTCCCTTCTTGGGACTAATGAAAAACTGTTTTTT	CAWSVSLLGTNEKLFF
TRBV6-1	few	TRBD1	TRBJ1-1	TGTGCCAGCAGTGCGAAGGGGGCGGCTGAAGCTTTCTTT	CASSAKGAAEAFF
TRBV2	many	.	TRBJ2-1	TGTGCCAGCAGTGAAGGGCCGAGTGCAGATGAGCAGTTCTTC	CASSEGPSADEQFF
TRBV4-1	many	.	TRBJ1-1	TGCGCCAGCAGCCAAGATGGGGGCCGCAGGAGGAACACTGAAGCTTTCTTT	CASSQDGGRRRNTEAFF